This T cell receptor beta chain was captured by sequencing in a study of blood T cell repertoires in COVID-19. On the study more broadly: Sources were T cells, B-cell-depleted T cells, or PBMCs; the material itself was cDNA or gDNA.

The V segment lost 5 bases and the J segment 9 bases; nucleotides outside the gene matches: 9. Germline V gene lookup returns CDR1 MGHDK and CDR2 SYGVNS. The CDR3 consists of 16 residues. Study processing details: Researchers report that nucleated cell counts were estimated from reference gene primer amplification. Produced via immunoSEQ multiplex PCR; TCRdb's table is partial and in-frame only. From that table come the V and J calls and clone size; the DNA was used to work out D and trimming. The table lists tens of thousands of clones, 90% of them singletons, with about 4.9% in the top ten. The chain employs TRBV25-1 and TRBJ2-1, with TRBD2 matching 14 bases. The TCR originated in a human donor in a cohort sampled during active COVID-19. Material: peripheral blood. CDR3 nucleotides: TGTGCCAGCAGTTCGACTAGCGGGAGGGCCGGTGTTGAGCAGTTCTTC. Translating it yields CASSSTSGRAGVEQFF. Complete variable domain (other parts from reference TRBV25-1 and TRBJ2-1): EADIYQTPRYLVIGTGKKITLECSQTMGHDKMYWYQQDPGMELHLIHYSYGVNSTEKGDLSSESTVSRIRTEHFPLTLESARPSHTSQYLCASSSTSGRAGVEQFFGPGTRLTVL.